The 29 T cell receptor beta chains reported below all come from one sample, sequenced in a study of CD8 T cells in Susac syndrome (dated by TCRdb to the late 2010s). The library was generated by the immunoSEQ multiplex PCR assay. RNA was extracted using the RNeasy kit, and roughly 0.45 to 1 microgram was reverse transcribed with random hexamers. The public reads were reanalyzed by TCRdb: fastp trimming at Q25, MiXCR alignment, in-frame beta chains only. Merged by CDR3 protein, the rows form single entries marked with the most common genes and DNA. Here the sample has about 77,000 distinct CDR3 sequences; about 93% occur a single time. Jointly, the top ten make up around 0.57% of the sample. The sequenced material came from CD4+ T cells from PBMCs. Every receptor here comes from a human donor with Susac syndrome.

V is TRBV5-1 and J is TRBJ1-1; 9 bases match TRBD1. Germline CDR1 and CDR2: SGHRS and YFSETQ. The CDR3 extends over 14 amino acids. V lost 2 bases and J lost 6; bases outside the gene matches: 5. The CDR3 loop is CASSLGGTGSEAFF. The CDR3 nucleotides are TGCGCCAGCAGCTTAGGAGGGACAGGGTCTGAAGCTTTCTTT. The variable domain in full, with the rest retrieved from reference TRBV5-1 and TRBJ1-1, is KAGVTQTPRYLIKTRGQQVTLSCSPISGHRSVSWYQQTPGQGLQFLFEYFSETQRNKGNFPGRFSGRQFSNSRSEMNVSTLELGDSALYLCASSLGGTGSEAFFGQGTRLTVV.

The chain employs TRBV11-2 and TRBJ2-3; TRBD2 matches 12 bases. CDR1 and CDR2 (germline): SGHAT, FQNNGV. There are 16 residues in the CDR3. With 5 bases clipped from V and 1 base from J, the junction kept 4 bases outside the gene matches. CDR3 DNA sequence: TGTGCCAGCAGCCCGACTAGCGGGAGCGGCACAGATACGCAGTATTTT. Translated: CASSPTSGSGTDTQYF.

V gene TRBV14 combines with J gene TRBJ2-7; 8 nucleotides match TRBD1. Germline CDR1 reads SGHDN; CDR2 reads FVKESK. The J segment lost 7 bases and the V segment lost 4 bases, leaving 15 bases of the junction unmatched. The length of the CDR3 is 16 residues. DNA for the CDR3: TGTGCCAGCAGCCCGTACGGACAGGGACGGTATTCGGAGCAGTACTTC. It specifies CASSPYGQGRYSEQYF.

This clonotype was found once. The gene calls are TRBV30 and TRBJ2-2; 9 bases agree with TRBD2. In germline, CDR1 is GTSNPN, CDR2 SVGIG (reference sequence). J was trimmed by 0 bases and V by 2 bases; bases with no gene match: 4. The CDR3 contains 16 residues. The CDR3 nucleotides read TGTGCCTGGAGTAGTAGCGGGAGATCGAACACCGGGGAGCTGTTTTTT. It is translated as CAWSSSGRSNTGELFF.

The rearrangement joins TRBV29-1 to TRBJ2-6, with a possible D match to TRBD2 (6 bases). The ends were cut back, 6 bases at V and 4 bases at J, with 13 bases in the middle. Germline V gives CDR1 SQVTM, CDR2 ANQGSEA. The CDR3 loop spans 14 amino acids. The CDR3 nucleotides read TGCAGCGTCGCTCGGGAGCTAGGGGCCAACGTCCTGACTTTC. It specifies CSVARELGANVLTF. The variable domain in full, with the rest retrieved from reference TRBV29-1 and TRBJ2-6, is SAVISQKPSRDICQRGTSLTIQCQVDSQVTMMFWYRQQPGQSLTLIATANQGSEATYESGFVIDKFPISRPNLTFSTLTVSNMSPEDSSIYLCSVARELGANVLTFGAGSRLTVL.

This chain joins TRBV6-5 and TRBJ2-3, with unresolved D. Germline V CDR1 and CDR2: MNHEY, SVGAGI. CDR3 length: 16 residues. The germline V and J ends were trimmed by 0 bases and 4 bases, with 14 bases remaining between them. The CDR3 protein is CASSYSGGFGADTQYF. CDR3 nucleotide sequence: TGTGCCAGCAGTTACTCGGGCGGCTTTGGCGCAGATACGCAGTATTTT.

J is TRBJ2-7 and V is TRBV6-6, with 10 bases lining up with TRBD1. After removal of 7 bases from V and 4 bases from J, the junction contained 7 bases not matched to a gene. CDR1 and CDR2 (germline): MNHNY, SVGAGI (reference sequence). The CDR3 extends over 14 amino acids. The CDR3 DNA is TGTGCCAGCACGGAGGGACAGGGGAGATACGAGCAGTACTTC. The encoded protein is CASTEGQGRYEQYF.

This clonotype was counted a few times. J is TRBJ1-1 and V is TRBV5-4; D gene uncertain. CDR3 length: 14 amino acids. Trimming pared 0 bases from V and 0 bases from J, leaving 6 bases between. Germline lookup yields CDR1 SGHNT and CDR2 YYREEE (reference sequence). CDR3 amino acids: CASSLGTVNTEAFF. CDR3 nucleotides: TGTGCCAGCAGCTTGGGTACAGTGAACACTGAAGCTTTCTTT.

V is TRBV20-1 and J is TRBJ1-2; no firm D call. V lost 6 bases and J lost 8, with 13 bases in between. From germline, CDR1 is DFQATT and CDR2 SNEGSKA (reference sequence). The CDR3 spans 11 residues. This CDR3 is CSAEQVEGYTF. The CDR3 DNA reads TGCAGTGCGGAACAAGTGGAAGGCTACACCTTC.

The chain recombines TRBV2 with TRBJ2-7; the D gene is possibly TRBD2 (5 bases). CDR3 length equals 14 residues. The ends were cut back, 3 bases at V and 2 bases at J, with 11 bases in the middle. In germline, CDR1 is SNHLY, CDR2 FYNNEI. The DNA for the CDR3 is TGTGCCAGCAGTGATCGGGCGGGCGCCTACGAGCAGTACTTC. Amino acids: CASSDRAGAYEQYF.

The chain's CDR3 is CASSYSGPNGEKLFF. CDR3 nucleotide sequence: TGTGCCAGCAGTTACTCAGGACCGAACGGGGAAAAACTGTTTTTT. The rearrangement uses TRBV6-5 and TRBJ1-4; D gene ambiguous. The CDR3 covers 15 residues. CDR1 MNHEY and CDR2 SVGAGI come from the germline V gene. V lost 0 bases and J 8 bases, leaving 13 bases between the germline ends.

The chain combines TRBV6-1 with TRBJ1-1; TRBD1 aligns across 7 bases. V shed 3 bases, J shed 10 bases, and the junction held 2 bases outside the gene matches. The germline V gene encodes CDR1 MNHNS and CDR2 SASEGT. CDR3 length: 11 amino acids. CDR3: CASSERTGAFF. The CDR3 nucleotides read TGTGCCAGCAGTGAGAGGACAGGAGCTTTCTTT.

The chain is built from TRBV20-1 and TRBJ2-1; 9 nucleotides match TRBD1. V gave up 6 bases and J gave up 0 bases; unmatched junction bases: 6. Germline CDR1 reads DFQATT; CDR2 reads SNEGSKA (reference sequence). This CDR3 comprises 15 residues. For the CDR3, the DNA is TGCAGTGCGACACAGGGGGCCAGCTCCTACAATGAGCAGTTCTTC. It encodes CSATQGASSYNEQFF.

The rearrangement uses TRBV6-5 and TRBJ2-3, with no clear D. The germline V gene encodes CDR1 MNHEY and CDR2 SVGAGI. With 5 bases removed from V and 3 bases from J, the gap between germline ends came to 12 bases. This CDR3 has 14 residues. CDR3 DNA: TGTGCCAGCAGTGGACCCCACGCAACAGATACGCAGTATTTT. This encodes CASSGPHATDTQYF.

The chain uses TRBV15 and TRBJ2-6; possibly TRBD2 for D (5 bases). The CDR3 runs 18 residues. Looked up from germline, CDR1 is LNHNV and CDR2 is YYDKDF (reference sequence). Trimming stripped 5 bases from V and 0 bases from J, with 17 bases between. CDR3 region: CATSSGLDLSSGANVLTF. The CDR3 DNA follows: TGTGCCACCAGCTCTGGACTGGACCTGAGCTCTGGGGCCAACGTCCTGACTTTC.

The chain employs TRBV2 and TRBJ1-5; D gene uncertain. Germline CDR1 is SNHLY and CDR2 is FYNNEI. The CDR3 is 15 residues long. Deletions cut 4 bases from V and 4 bases from J, with 14 bases between. The CDR3: CASSGVVGLNQPQHF. The DNA of the CDR3 is TGTGCCAGCAGTGGGGTCGTCGGGCTTAATCAGCCCCAGCATTTT.

In this sample, this clonotype turned up once. The chain combines TRBV12-3 or TRBV12-4 with TRBJ1-5; perhaps TRBD1 as D (6 bases). Trimming shortened V by 1 base and J by 6 bases, and 7 bases separated the two germline ends. CDR3 length: 13 residues. DNA of the CDR3: TGTGCCAGCAGTTTAGGACAGGTTCAGCCCCAGCATTTT. Its protein product is CASSLGQVQPQHF.

In its sample, this clonotype was seen a few times. J is TRBJ2-7 and V is TRBV4-3; 7 bases are shared with TRBD2. The germline V gene has CDR1 LGHNA and CDR2 YSLEER. The J segment lost 3 bases and the V segment lost 5 bases, leaving 7 bases of the junction unmatched. CDR3 length: 14 amino acids. The CDR3 reads CASSVGLPDYEQYF. CDR3 nucleotides: TGCGCCAGCAGCGTGGGACTACCTGACTACGAGCAGTACTTC.

The chain combines TRBV19 with TRBJ1-6; D not resolved. This CDR3 is 15 amino acids long. The germline V gene has CDR1 LNHDA and CDR2 SQIVND (reference sequence). The germline V and J ends were trimmed by 3 bases and 5 bases, with 11 bases remaining between them. CDR3: CASSMVPVDNSPLHF. The CDR3 coding sequence is TGTGCCAGTAGTATGGTCCCCGTGGATAATTCACCCCTCCACTTT.

The gene calls are TRBV29-1 and TRBJ1-1; D unresolved. Trimming took off 8 bases at V and 6 bases at J, with 10 bases between the two ends. CDR1 is SQVTM, CDR2 ANQGSEA, per germline. The CDR3 is 10 amino acids. The CDR3 DNA follows: TGCAGCTTTGGAGTCTCTGAAGCTTTCTTT. Amino acid sequence: CSFGVSEAFF.

The V and J genes are TRBV20-1 and TRBJ2-7; possible D gene TRBD1, 6 bases. The V end lost 3 bases, the J end lost 0 bases, and 24 bases lay between the germline ends. From germline, CDR1 is DFQATT and CDR2 SNEGSKA (reference sequence). CDR3 length equals 18 residues. CDR3 DNA: TGCAGTGCTAGCCAGGGGCCCACCATTTTCAGCAGCTCCTACGAGCAGTACTTC. Residues: CSASQGPTIFSSSYEQYF.

This sequence joins TRBV5-4 and TRBJ1-1; weak D call: TRBD1 (6 bases). V shed 2 bases and J shed 5 bases, with 10 bases lying between them. Germline CDR1 is SGHNT and CDR2 is YYREEE (reference sequence). The CDR3 runs to 13 residues. CDR3 protein: CASSLRGGTEAFF. The CDR3 bases are TGTGCCAGCAGCTTAAGGGGGGGGACTGAAGCTTTCTTT. The full variable domain, rest sourced from reference TRBV5-4 and TRBJ1-1, is ETGVTQSPTHLIKTRGQQVTLRCSSQSGHNTVSWYQQALGQGPQFIFQYYREEENGRGNFPPRFSGLQFPNYSSELNVNALELDDSALYLCASSLRGGTEAFFGQGTRLTVV.

The chain uses TRBV4-2 and TRBJ2-7; D ambiguous. The germline CDR1 and CDR2 sequences are LGHNA and YNFKEQ. This CDR3 contains 15 residues. The V end lost 0 bases, the J end lost 1 base, and 10 bases lay between the germline ends. The CDR3 DNA reads TGTGCCAGCAGCCAAGATCTAACTGGTTCCTACGAGCAGTACTTC. This gives the protein CASSQDLTGSYEQYF.

This rearrangement joins TRBV12-3 or TRBV12-4 to TRBJ1-1; D call uncertain. This CDR3 contains 11 residues. V lost 5 bases and J lost 5, with 6 bases in between. This CDR3 reads CASSPQTEAFF. The CDR3 nucleotides read TGTGCCAGCAGTCCCCAAACTGAAGCTTTCTTT.

This clonotype has a single count. J is TRBJ2-5 and V is TRBV30; 9 nucleotides agree with TRBD2. Germline V gene data show CDR1 as GTSNPN and CDR2 as SVGIG (reference sequence). The CDR3 extends over 17 amino acids. The V and J ends lost 4 bases and 5 bases, in that order; junction bases with no gene match: 17. The CDR3 DNA follows: TGTGCCTGGACGACGGGGGGGCTAGCGGGAATCCAGGAGACCCAGTACTTC. This translates into CAWTTGGLAGIQETQYF.

The chain is built from TRBV7-9 and TRBJ2-5; D is unclear. The length of the CDR3 is 14 residues. V lost 1 base, J lost 3 bases, and 9 bases lay in between. Germline loops: CDR1 SEHNR, CDR2 FQNEAQ (reference sequence). CDR3 protein: CASSLGTGKETQYF. The DNA of the CDR3 is TGTGCCAGCAGCTTAGGTACGGGTAAAGAGACCCAGTACTTC. Looking up the rest from reference TRBV7-9 and TRBJ2-5 gives the full variable domain: DTGVSQNPRHKITKRGQNVTFRCDPISEHNRLYWYRQTLGQGPEFLTYFQNEAQLEKSRLLSDRFSAERPKGSFSTLEIQRTEQGDSAMYLCASSLGTGKETQYFGPGTRLLVL.

The rearrangement links TRBV6-1 to TRBJ2-7; no clear D. The CDR3 spans 14 residues. Germline assignment: CDR1 MNHNS and CDR2 SASEGT. Trimming took 5 bases from V and 4 from J, leaving 15 bases between them. The CDR3 nucleotides read TGTGCCAGCAGTTTGGCCAGGCCCTCATACGAGCAGTACTTC. It codes for CASSLARPSYEQYF.

This chain joins TRBV19 and TRBJ2-1; 11 bases align to TRBD1. The V segment lost 3 bases and the J segment 12 bases; nucleotides outside the gene matches: 10. CDR3 size: 15 residues. Germline values: CDR1 LNHDA, CDR2 SQIVND (reference sequence). The CDR3 is CASSMDRGPPLVQFF. As DNA, the CDR3 is TGTGCCAGTAGTATGGACAGGGGGCCTCCATTGGTGCAGTTCTTC. Full variable domain (outside the CDR3, taken from reference TRBV19 and TRBJ2-1): DGGITQSPKYLFRKEGQNVTLSCEQNLNHDAMYWYRQDPGQGLRLIYYSQIVNDFQKGDIAEGYSVSREKKESFPLTVTSAQKNPTAFYLCASSMDRGPPLVQFFGPGTRLTVL.

The chain joins TRBV15 to TRBJ2-7; no firm D call. This CDR3 spans 13 amino acids. Trimming took 0 bases from V and 3 from J, leaving 6 bases between them. Germline V gene sequence: CDR1 LNHNV, CDR2 YYDKDF (reference sequence). CDR3 residues: CATSRDSSYEQYF. CDR3 DNA sequence: TGTGCCACCAGCAGAGATTCCAGCTACGAGCAGTACTTC. Looking up the rest from reference TRBV15 and TRBJ2-7 gives the full variable domain: DAMVIQNPRYQVTQFGKPVTLSCSQTLNHNVMYWYQQKSSQAPKLLFHYYDKDFNNEADTPDNFQSRRPNTSFCFLDIRSPGLGDTAMYLCATSRDSSYEQYFGPGTRLTVT.